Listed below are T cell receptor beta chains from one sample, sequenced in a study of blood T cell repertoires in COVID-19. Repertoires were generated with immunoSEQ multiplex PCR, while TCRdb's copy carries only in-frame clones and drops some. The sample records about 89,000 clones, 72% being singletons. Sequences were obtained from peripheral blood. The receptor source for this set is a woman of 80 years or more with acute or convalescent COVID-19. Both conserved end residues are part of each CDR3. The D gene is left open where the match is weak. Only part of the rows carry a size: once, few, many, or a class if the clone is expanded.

CDR3nt: TGTGCCAGCAGTTTAGGGGGCGCCGATACCTACAATGAGCAGTTCTTC; CDR3aa: CASSLGGADTYNEQFF; abundance: -; d_gene: -; v_gene: TRBV27; len: 16; j_gene: TRBJ2-1
CDR3nt: TGTGCCAGAAGCTTAGAGGACAGGGGGTCCACTGAAGCTTTCTTT; CDR3aa: CARSLEDRGSTEAFF; abundance: -; d_gene: -; v_gene: TRBV7-5; len: 15; j_gene: TRBJ1-1
CDR3nt: TGTGCCAGTACTCGACAGGTATCCACAGATACGCAGTATTTT; CDR3aa: CASTRQVSTDTQYF; abundance: -; d_gene: -; v_gene: TRBV19; len: 14; j_gene: TRBJ2-3
CDR3nt: TGTGCCAGCAGCGTAGCCTCCGGGACTTCCCAGAACACTGAAGCTTTCTTT; CDR3aa: CASSVASGTSQNTEAFF; abundance: -; d_gene: -; v_gene: TRBV9; len: 17; j_gene: TRBJ1-1
CDR3nt: TGTGCCAGCAGCATGGGGACAGAATTCAATCAGCCCCAGCATTTT; CDR3aa: CASSMGTEFNQPQHF; abundance: few; d_gene: TRBD1; v_gene: TRBV5-5; len: 15; j_gene: TRBJ1-5
CDR3nt: TGTGCCAGCGCGCGACAGGGGTCCCTTTTGAACACCGGGGAGCTGTTTTTT; CDR3aa: CASARQGSLLNTGELFF; abundance: -; d_gene: TRBD1; v_gene: TRBV9; len: 17; j_gene: TRBJ2-2
CDR3nt: TGTGCCAGCAGCCAAGGTGGAAACAGGGGGCATGGGGAGACCCAGTACTTC; CDR3aa: CASSQGGNRGHGETQYF; abundance: few; d_gene: TRBD1; v_gene: TRBV3-1/TRBV3-2; len: 17; j_gene: TRBJ2-5
CDR3nt: TGTGCCATCAGTGAGTTCACTGGAAACACCATATATTTT; CDR3aa: CAISEFTGNTIYF; abundance: -; d_gene: -; v_gene: TRBV10-3; len: 13; j_gene: TRBJ1-3
CDR3nt: TGTGCCAGCAGTTTCGGACAGGGACCTGAAGCTTTCTTT; CDR3aa: CASSFGQGPEAFF; abundance: -; d_gene: TRBD1; v_gene: TRBV5-5; len: 13; j_gene: TRBJ1-1
CDR3nt: TGTGCCAGCAGCTGGGGACAGGAGTACTATGGCTACACCTTC; CDR3aa: CASSWGQEYYGYTF; abundance: -; d_gene: TRBD1; v_gene: TRBV7-9; len: 14; j_gene: TRBJ1-2
CDR3nt: TGTGCCAGCAGCTTAACCCCGGACAGGGTGGAAGCTTTCTTT; CDR3aa: CASSLTPDRVEAFF; abundance: few; d_gene: TRBD1; v_gene: TRBV7-2; len: 14; j_gene: TRBJ1-1
CDR3nt: TGTGCCAGTAGGTCCGGGACAGGGGGCTCCGGGGAGCTGTTTTTT; CDR3aa: CASRSGTGGSGELFF; abundance: few; d_gene: TRBD1; v_gene: TRBV19; len: 15; j_gene: TRBJ2-2
CDR3nt: TGTGCCAGCTCACCCACAGGGGGTGATCAGCCCCAGCATTTT; CDR3aa: CASSPTGGDQPQHF; abundance: -; d_gene: TRBD1; v_gene: TRBV18; len: 14; j_gene: TRBJ1-5
CDR3nt: TGTGCCAGCAGCTTAGCTCTGGGGCCCTCCTACAATGAGCAGTTCTTC; CDR3aa: CASSLALGPSYNEQFF; abundance: -; d_gene: -; v_gene: TRBV7-9; len: 16; j_gene: TRBJ2-1
CDR3nt: TGTGCCAGCAGCTTAACAGGGAGGTTAGCGGGGTACACCGATACGCAGTATTTT; CDR3aa: CASSLTGRLAGYTDTQYF; abundance: -; d_gene: TRBD2; v_gene: TRBV11-2; len: 18; j_gene: TRBJ2-3
CDR3nt: TGCGCCAGCAGCCCCCTAAACACAGATACGCAGTATTTT; CDR3aa: CASSPLNTDTQYF; abundance: -; d_gene: -; v_gene: TRBV5-1; len: 13; j_gene: TRBJ2-3
CDR3nt: TGTGCCAGCAGTTTACCTAATCAGCCCCAGCATTTT; CDR3aa: CASSLPNQPQHF; abundance: -; d_gene: -; v_gene: TRBV28; len: 12; j_gene: TRBJ1-5
CDR3nt: TGCGCCAGCAGTGAGACGGATCGGGGGGGCACAGATACGCAGTATTTT; CDR3aa: CASSETDRGGTDTQYF; abundance: -; d_gene: TRBD2; v_gene: TRBV10-2; len: 16; j_gene: TRBJ2-3
CDR3nt: TGTGCCAGCTCAAGGATCGGGACAGGTCCCTACGAGCAGTACTTC; CDR3aa: CASSRIGTGPYEQYF; abundance: -; d_gene: TRBD1; v_gene: TRBV18; len: 15; j_gene: TRBJ2-7
CDR3nt: TGCAGTGCTAGTGGTTCTCCGAACACTGAAGCTTTCTTT; CDR3aa: CSASGSPNTEAFF; abundance: -; d_gene: -; v_gene: TRBV20-1; len: 13; j_gene: TRBJ1-1
CDR3nt: TGCGCCAGCAGCTTGGAGCGGGCTCGGACAGATACGCAGTATTTT; CDR3aa: CASSLERARTDTQYF; abundance: -; d_gene: -; v_gene: TRBV5-1; len: 15; j_gene: TRBJ2-3
CDR3nt: TGTGCCAGCAGTCTCTCAGCGGGGGGAACAGATACGCAGTATTTT; CDR3aa: CASSLSAGGTDTQYF; abundance: -; d_gene: TRBD2; v_gene: TRBV7-9; len: 15; j_gene: TRBJ2-3
CDR3nt: TGCAGCGTTGAAACGGGGCAGGGGGACTACGAGCAGTACTTC; CDR3aa: CSVETGQGDYEQYF; abundance: -; d_gene: TRBD1; v_gene: TRBV29-1; len: 14; j_gene: TRBJ2-7
CDR3nt: TGTGCCAGTAGACAACCCCTTCAAGCCGGACAGGGGTTGAAGTATCGACCCGAAGCTTTCTTT; CDR3aa: CASRQPLQAGQGLKYRPEAFF; abundance: -; d_gene: TRBD1; v_gene: TRBV19; len: 21; j_gene: TRBJ1-1
CDR3nt: TGTGCCAGCAGGGGCTTCAGGGGGGATGGCTACACCTTC; CDR3aa: CASRGFRGDGYTF; abundance: -; d_gene: TRBD1; v_gene: TRBV27; len: 13; j_gene: TRBJ1-2
CDR3nt: TGTGCCAGCAGCGTCTTCTCCTATAATTCACCCCTCCACTTT; CDR3aa: CASSVFSYNSPLHF; abundance: -; d_gene: -; v_gene: TRBV7-8; len: 14; j_gene: TRBJ1-6
CDR3nt: TGTGCCAGCAGCTTCTTCGGCGGTAATCAGCCCCAGCATTTT; CDR3aa: CASSFFGGNQPQHF; abundance: few; d_gene: -; v_gene: TRBV11-2; len: 14; j_gene: TRBJ1-5
CDR3nt: TGTGCCAGCAGCAGCCTTCTTGGAGATACGCAGTATTTT; CDR3aa: CASSSLLGDTQYF; abundance: -; d_gene: -; v_gene: TRBV7-3; len: 13; j_gene: TRBJ2-3
CDR3nt: TGTGCCAGCTCACCACCGTCCGTTTCTGGAAACACCATATATTTT; CDR3aa: CASSPPSVSGNTIYF; abundance: -; d_gene: -; v_gene: TRBV18; len: 15; j_gene: TRBJ1-3
CDR3nt: TGTGCCAGCAGCCCGGACAGGGTCTCTGGAAACACCATATATTTT; CDR3aa: CASSPDRVSGNTIYF; abundance: few; d_gene: TRBD1; v_gene: TRBV3-1/TRBV3-2; len: 15; j_gene: TRBJ1-3
CDR3nt: TGTGCCAGCAGCCCCCGGTGGGGGCCCGGGGAAGAGACCCAGTACTTC; CDR3aa: CASSPRWGPGEETQYF; abundance: -; d_gene: -; v_gene: TRBV5-6; len: 16; j_gene: TRBJ2-5
CDR3nt: TGCGCCAGCAGCTTGGGGCAGGGTGGCTACACCTTC; CDR3aa: CASSLGQGGYTF; abundance: -; d_gene: -; v_gene: TRBV5-1; len: 12; j_gene: TRBJ1-2
CDR3nt: TGCAGTGCTACAGGGTTCCGAGGCTACACCTTC; CDR3aa: CSATGFRGYTF; abundance: -; d_gene: -; v_gene: TRBV20-1; len: 11; j_gene: TRBJ1-2
CDR3nt: TGTGCCAGCAAACGGACAGGGGAAGACACTGAAGCTTTCTTT; CDR3aa: CASKRTGEDTEAFF; abundance: -; d_gene: TRBD1; v_gene: TRBV11-3; len: 14; j_gene: TRBJ1-1
CDR3nt: TGTGCCAGCAGTTATTCAGTTAATTCACCCCTCCACTTT; CDR3aa: CASSYSVNSPLHF; abundance: -; d_gene: -; v_gene: TRBV12-3/TRBV12-4; len: 13; j_gene: TRBJ1-6
CDR3nt: TGTGCCAGCAGCCTCGACAGGGGACACCAAGAGACCCAGTACTTC; CDR3aa: CASSLDRGHQETQYF; abundance: few; d_gene: TRBD1; v_gene: TRBV11-2; len: 15; j_gene: TRBJ2-5
CDR3nt: TGTGCCAGAAGCACCCGGCGGGGGAGCCTCTCCTATAATTCACCCCTCCACTTT; CDR3aa: CARSTRRGSLSYNSPLHF; abundance: -; d_gene: -; v_gene: TRBV5-3; len: 18; j_gene: TRBJ1-6
CDR3nt: TGTGCCATCCGGGACAGGGAATCGGGTGAGCAGTTCTTC; CDR3aa: CAIRDRESGEQFF; abundance: few; d_gene: TRBD1; v_gene: TRBV10-3; len: 13; j_gene: TRBJ2-1
CDR3nt: TGTGCCAGTACCTCCCCCGGGACAGGGGTAGAGACCCAGTACTTC; CDR3aa: CASTSPGTGVETQYF; abundance: few; d_gene: TRBD1; v_gene: TRBV19; len: 15; j_gene: TRBJ2-5
CDR3nt: TGTGCCAGCAGTAGATCGACAGAAAATGAAAAACTGTTTTTT; CDR3aa: CASSRSTENEKLFF; abundance: -; d_gene: -; v_gene: TRBV6-5; len: 14; j_gene: TRBJ1-4
CDR3nt: TGTGCCAGCAGTAGCTCTTTCAGGGATCAGCCCCAGCATTTT; CDR3aa: CASSSSFRDQPQHF; abundance: -; d_gene: -; v_gene: TRBV6-5; len: 14; j_gene: TRBJ1-5
CDR3nt: TGTGCCAGCAGCTGGAACAGGGACACTGAAGCTTTCTTT; CDR3aa: CASSWNRDTEAFF; abundance: -; d_gene: -; v_gene: TRBV7-9; len: 13; j_gene: TRBJ1-1
CDR3nt: TGTGCCAGCAGCTTAACAGGAACATACGAGCAGTACTTC; CDR3aa: CASSLTGTYEQYF; abundance: -; d_gene: -; v_gene: TRBV13; len: 13; j_gene: TRBJ2-7
CDR3nt: TGCAGCGCTGCTGGGACTGGGGCGGAAAAACTGTTTTTT; CDR3aa: CSAAGTGAEKLFF; abundance: -; d_gene: -; v_gene: TRBV29-1; len: 13; j_gene: TRBJ1-4
CDR3nt: TGCGCCAGCAGCTTGGTACCAGGGGTGGGAGGAAACACCATATATTTT; CDR3aa: CASSLVPGVGGNTIYF; abundance: -; d_gene: -; v_gene: TRBV5-1; len: 16; j_gene: TRBJ1-3
CDR3nt: TGTGCCAGCAGGCGACAGGGGGCAGATACGCAGTATTTT; CDR3aa: CASRRQGADTQYF; abundance: -; d_gene: TRBD1; v_gene: TRBV28; len: 13; j_gene: TRBJ2-3
CDR3nt: TGTGCCAGCAGCCGACTCTACGAAGCCGGGGAGCTGTTTTTT; CDR3aa: CASSRLYEAGELFF; abundance: -; d_gene: -; v_gene: TRBV6-2/TRBV6-3; len: 14; j_gene: TRBJ2-2
CDR3nt: TGTGCCAGCAGCAAGGGGGGGGGCCTCTCCTACGAGCAGTACTTC; CDR3aa: CASSKGGGLSYEQYF; abundance: -; d_gene: -; v_gene: TRBV2; len: 15; j_gene: TRBJ2-7
CDR3nt: TGTGCCACCAGTGATCCTGGCTTTTTTACAGGGGGAAGGGACACAGATACGCAGTATTTT; CDR3aa: CATSDPGFFTGGRDTDTQYF; abundance: few; d_gene: TRBD1; v_gene: TRBV24-1; len: 20; j_gene: TRBJ2-3
CDR3nt: TGTGCCAGCAGACAGGGGTTCGGTGGCTACACCTTC; CDR3aa: CASRQGFGGYTF; abundance: -; d_gene: TRBD1; v_gene: TRBV5-5; len: 12; j_gene: TRBJ1-2
CDR3nt: TGTGCCAGCAACACAGCGGGGCAGGTGGAGACCCAGTACTTC; CDR3aa: CASNTAGQVETQYF; abundance: -; d_gene: TRBD2; v_gene: TRBV9; len: 14; j_gene: TRBJ2-5
CDR3nt: TGTGCCAGCAGCTTGGCCGGGGCAGGGGGCTTGTATTCTGGCTACACCTTC; CDR3aa: CASSLAGAGGLYSGYTF; abundance: few; d_gene: TRBD1; v_gene: TRBV5-4; len: 17; j_gene: TRBJ1-2